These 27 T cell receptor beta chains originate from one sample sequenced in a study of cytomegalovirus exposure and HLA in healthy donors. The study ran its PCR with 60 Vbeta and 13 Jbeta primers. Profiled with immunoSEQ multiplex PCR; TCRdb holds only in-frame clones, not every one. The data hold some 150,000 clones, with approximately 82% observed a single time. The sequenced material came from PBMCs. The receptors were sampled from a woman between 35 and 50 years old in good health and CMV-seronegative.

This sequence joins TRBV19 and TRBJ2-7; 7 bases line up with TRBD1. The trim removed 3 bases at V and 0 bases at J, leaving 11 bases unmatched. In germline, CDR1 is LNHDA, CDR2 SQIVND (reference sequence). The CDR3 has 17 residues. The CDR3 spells CASSIYKTGLSSYEQYF. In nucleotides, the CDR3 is TGTGCCAGTAGTATTTATAAGACAGGGCTCAGCTCCTACGAGCAGTACTTC.

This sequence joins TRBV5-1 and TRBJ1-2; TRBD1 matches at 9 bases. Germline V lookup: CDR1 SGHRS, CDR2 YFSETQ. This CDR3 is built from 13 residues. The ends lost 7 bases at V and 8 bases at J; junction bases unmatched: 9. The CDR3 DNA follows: TGCGCCAGCCGCCGGACAGGGGAGGGGGGCTACACCTTC. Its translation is CASRRTGEGGYTF.

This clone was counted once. CDR3 sequence reads: CASLGAGDQVSYNEQFF. CDR3 in DNA: TGTGCCAGCCTCGGAGCGGGAGACCAGGTATCCTACAATGAGCAGTTCTTC. V usage is TRBV9 and J usage is TRBJ2-1; 8 positions agree with TRBD2. This CDR3 spans 17 amino acids. CDR1 and CDR2 from the germline V gene are SGDLS and YYNGEE. The V gene end was trimmed by 7 bases and the J gene end by 1 base; junction bases not matched to a gene: 13. The variable domain in full, completed from reference TRBV9 and TRBJ2-1, reads DSGVTQTPKHLITATGQRVTLRCSPRSGDLSVYWYQQSLDQGLQFLIQYYNGEERAKGNILERFSAQQFPDLHSELNLSSLELGDSALYFCASLGAGDQVSYNEQFFGPGTRLTVL.

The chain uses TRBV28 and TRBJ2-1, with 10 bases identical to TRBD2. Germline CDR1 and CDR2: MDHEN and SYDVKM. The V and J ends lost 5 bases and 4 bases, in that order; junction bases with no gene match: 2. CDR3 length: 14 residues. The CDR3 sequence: CASSTSGDYNEQFF. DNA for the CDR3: TGTGCCAGCAGTACTAGCGGGGATTACAATGAGCAGTTCTTC.

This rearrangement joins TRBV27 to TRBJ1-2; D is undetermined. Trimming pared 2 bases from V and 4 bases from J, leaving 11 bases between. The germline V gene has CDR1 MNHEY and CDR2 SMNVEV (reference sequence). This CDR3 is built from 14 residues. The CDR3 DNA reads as TGTGCCAGCAGTTTAGACGGTACAGTCTATGGCTACACCTTC. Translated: CASSLDGTVYGYTF.

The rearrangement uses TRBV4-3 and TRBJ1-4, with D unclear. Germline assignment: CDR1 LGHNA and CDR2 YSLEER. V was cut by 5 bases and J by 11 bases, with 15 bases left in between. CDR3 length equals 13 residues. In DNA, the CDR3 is TGCGCCAGCAGCTTGGGCAGTGGCGGGAAACTGTTTTTT. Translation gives CASSLGSGGKLFF.

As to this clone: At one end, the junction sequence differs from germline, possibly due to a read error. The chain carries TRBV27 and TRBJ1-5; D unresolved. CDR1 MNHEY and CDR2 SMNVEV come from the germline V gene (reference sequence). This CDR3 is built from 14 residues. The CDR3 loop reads CASSFSGSKQPQHF. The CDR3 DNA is TGTGCCAGCAGTTTTTCGGGGAGCAAGCAGCCCCAGCATTTT.

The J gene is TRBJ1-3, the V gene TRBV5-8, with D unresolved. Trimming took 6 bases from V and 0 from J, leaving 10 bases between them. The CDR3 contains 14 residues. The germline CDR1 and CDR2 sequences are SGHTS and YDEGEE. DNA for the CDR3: TGTGCCAGCATAGAACGTAGCTCTGGAAACACCATATATTTT. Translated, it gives CASIERSSGNTIYF.

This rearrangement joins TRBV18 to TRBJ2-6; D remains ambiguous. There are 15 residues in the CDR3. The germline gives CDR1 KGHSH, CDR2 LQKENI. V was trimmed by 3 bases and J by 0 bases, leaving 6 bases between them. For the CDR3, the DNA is TGTGCCAGCTCACCCCGCAGCTCTGGGGCCAACGTCCTGACTTTC. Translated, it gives CASSPRSSGANVLTF.

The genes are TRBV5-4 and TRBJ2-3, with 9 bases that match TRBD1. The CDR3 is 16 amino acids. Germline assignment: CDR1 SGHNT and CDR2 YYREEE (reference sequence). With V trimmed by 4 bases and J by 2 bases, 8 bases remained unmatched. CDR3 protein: CASSNLGQGNTDTQYF. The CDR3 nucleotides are TGTGCCAGCAGCAACCTGGGACAGGGAAACACAGATACGCAGTATTTT.

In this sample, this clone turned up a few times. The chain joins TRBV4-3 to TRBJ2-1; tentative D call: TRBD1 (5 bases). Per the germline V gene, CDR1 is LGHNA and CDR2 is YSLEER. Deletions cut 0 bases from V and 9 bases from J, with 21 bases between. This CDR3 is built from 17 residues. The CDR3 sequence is CASSQDHARGWAREQFF. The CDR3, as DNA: TGCGCCAGCAGCCAAGACCACGCTAGGGGTTGGGCGCGTGAGCAGTTCTTC.

CDR3 residues: CASSPLGLSTDTQYF. The CDR3 coding sequence is TGTGCCAGCAGTCCTTTGGGACTCAGCACAGATACGCAGTATTTT. The chain employs TRBV2 and TRBJ2-3, with a weak D call TRBD2 (6 bases). CDR1 and CDR2 from the germline V gene are SNHLY and FYNNEI. The germline V and J ends were trimmed by 5 bases and 0 bases, with 12 bases remaining between them. The CDR3 has 15 amino acids.

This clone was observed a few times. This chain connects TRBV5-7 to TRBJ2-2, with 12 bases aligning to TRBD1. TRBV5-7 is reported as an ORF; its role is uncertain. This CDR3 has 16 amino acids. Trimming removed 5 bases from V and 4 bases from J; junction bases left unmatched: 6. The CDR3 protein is CASSWDRGQSTGELFF. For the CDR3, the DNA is TGTGCCAGCAGTTGGGACAGGGGGCAGAGCACCGGGGAGCTGTTTTTT.

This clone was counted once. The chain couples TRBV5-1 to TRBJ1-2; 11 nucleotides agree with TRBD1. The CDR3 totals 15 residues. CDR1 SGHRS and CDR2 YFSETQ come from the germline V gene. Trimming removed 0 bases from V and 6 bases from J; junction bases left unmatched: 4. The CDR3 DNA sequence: TGCGCCAGCAGCTTGGAGGGGGGACAGGGGGATGGCTACACCTTC. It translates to CASSLEGGQGDGYTF.

The CDR3 region is CSARLDSVTTF. The CDR3 region has the DNA TGCAGTGCTAGACTAGACAGCGTAACAACCTTC. The chain uses TRBV20-1 and TRBJ1-2; possibly TRBD1 for D (5 bases). V lost 2 bases, J lost 14 bases, and 15 bases lay in between. This CDR3 has 11 residues. CDR1 and CDR2 (germline): DFQATT, SNEGSKA (reference sequence).

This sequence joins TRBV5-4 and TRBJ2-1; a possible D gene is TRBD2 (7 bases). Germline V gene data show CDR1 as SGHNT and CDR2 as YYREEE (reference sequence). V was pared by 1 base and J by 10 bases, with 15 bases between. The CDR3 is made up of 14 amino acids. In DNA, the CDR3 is TGTGCCAGCAGCTTGTTGGGGGGGCCAGGGGAGCAGTTCTTC. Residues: CASSLLGGPGEQFF.

CDR3 protein: CASSVFSDPYNEQFF. CDR3 DNA: TGTGCCAGCAGCGTTTTTAGCGATCCCTACAATGAGCAGTTCTTC. This rearrangement joins TRBV9 to TRBJ2-1; perhaps TRBD2 as D (5 bases). Germline loops: CDR1 SGDLS, CDR2 YYNGEE. The CDR3 has 15 residues. Trimming shortened V by 2 bases and J by 2 bases, and 11 bases separated the two germline ends.

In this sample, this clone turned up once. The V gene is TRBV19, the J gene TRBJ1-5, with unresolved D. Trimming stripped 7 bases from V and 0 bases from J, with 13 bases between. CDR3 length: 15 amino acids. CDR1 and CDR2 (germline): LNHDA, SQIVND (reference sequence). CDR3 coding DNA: TGTGCCAGTATGAATGGGCCAGTTAGCAATCAGCCCCAGCATTTT. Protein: CASMNGPVSNQPQHF.

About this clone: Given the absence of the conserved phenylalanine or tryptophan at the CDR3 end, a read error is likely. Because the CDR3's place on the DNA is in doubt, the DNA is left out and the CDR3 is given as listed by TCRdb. The CDR3 sequence is CASTLDRVSP. The chain combines TRBV28 with TRBJ2-7; the D call of TRBD1 is as the table states it, not checked on the DNA. Germline CDR1 reads MDHEN; CDR2 reads SYDVKM. 10 amino acids form the CDR3, both terminal residues included.

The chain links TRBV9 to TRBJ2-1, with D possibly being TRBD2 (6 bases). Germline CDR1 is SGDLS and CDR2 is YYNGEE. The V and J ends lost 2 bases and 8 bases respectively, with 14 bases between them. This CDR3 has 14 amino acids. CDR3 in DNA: TGTGCCAGCAGCGTCACTACTAGCTCAGATGAGCAGTTCTTC. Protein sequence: CASSVTTSSDEQFF. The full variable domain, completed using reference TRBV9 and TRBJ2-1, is DSGVTQTPKHLITATGQRVTLRCSPRSGDLSVYWYQQSLDQGLQFLIQYYNGEERAKGNILERFSAQQFPDLHSELNLSSLELGDSALYFCASSVTTSSDEQFFGPGTRLTVL.

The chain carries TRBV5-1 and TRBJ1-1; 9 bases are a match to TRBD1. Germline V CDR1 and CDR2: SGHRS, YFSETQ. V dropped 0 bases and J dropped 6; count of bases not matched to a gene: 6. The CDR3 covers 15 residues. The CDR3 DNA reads TGCGCCAGCAGCTTGGATCGGACAGGGGAGTCTGAAGCTTTCTTT. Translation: CASSLDRTGESEAFF.

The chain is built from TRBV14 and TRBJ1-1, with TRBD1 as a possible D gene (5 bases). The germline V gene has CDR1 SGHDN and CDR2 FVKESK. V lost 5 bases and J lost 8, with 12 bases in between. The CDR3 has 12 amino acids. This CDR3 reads CASSVFRTEAFF. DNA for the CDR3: TGTGCCAGCAGCGTATTCAGGACAGAAGCTTTCTTT.

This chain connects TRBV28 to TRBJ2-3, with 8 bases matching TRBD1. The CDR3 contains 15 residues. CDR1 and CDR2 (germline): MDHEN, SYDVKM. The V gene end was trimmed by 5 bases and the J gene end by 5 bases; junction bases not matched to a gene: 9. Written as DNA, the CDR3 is TGTGCCAGCAGTCGTCAAGGACAGGGTAAAGATACGCAGTATTTT. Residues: CASSRQGQGKDTQYF.

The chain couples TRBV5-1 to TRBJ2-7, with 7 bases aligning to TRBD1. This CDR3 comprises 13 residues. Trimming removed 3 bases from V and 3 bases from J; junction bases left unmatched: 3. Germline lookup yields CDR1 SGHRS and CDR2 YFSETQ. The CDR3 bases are TGCGCCAGCAGCTCGGGACAGATCTACGAGCAGTACTTC. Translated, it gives CASSSGQIYEQYF.

CDR3 bases: TGTGCCAGCAGTCCCCCAGGGGTGTACGAGCAGTACTTC. Amino acids: CASSPPGVYEQYF. The J gene is TRBJ2-7, the V gene TRBV6-5, with D perhaps TRBD1 (6 bases). Trimming removed 5 bases from V and 4 bases from J, with 12 bases in between. Germline lookup yields CDR1 MNHEY and CDR2 SVGAGI. The CDR3 covers 13 residues.

DNA of the CDR3: TGTGCCAGCAGCTTACCAGGGCTTCCCCACGAGCAGTACTTC. Translated: CASSLPGLPHEQYF. The genes are TRBV7-2 and TRBJ2-7; D is possibly TRBD1 (5 bases). The germline V gene encodes CDR1 SGHTA and CDR2 FQGNSA. The CDR3 is 14 residues long. Trimming stripped 2 bases from V and 5 bases from J, with 13 bases between.

This chain's CDR3 is CASSPDDRAYEQYF. CDR3 sequence (DNA): TGTGCCAGCAGCCCCGATGACAGAGCCTACGAGCAGTACTTC. This chain connects TRBV27 to TRBJ2-7, with a tentative D call TRBD1 (5 bases). The CDR3 has 14 residues. Germline V gene sequence: CDR1 MNHEY, CDR2 SMNVEV (reference sequence). V lost 6 bases to trimming and J lost 2 bases, with 14 bases between them.